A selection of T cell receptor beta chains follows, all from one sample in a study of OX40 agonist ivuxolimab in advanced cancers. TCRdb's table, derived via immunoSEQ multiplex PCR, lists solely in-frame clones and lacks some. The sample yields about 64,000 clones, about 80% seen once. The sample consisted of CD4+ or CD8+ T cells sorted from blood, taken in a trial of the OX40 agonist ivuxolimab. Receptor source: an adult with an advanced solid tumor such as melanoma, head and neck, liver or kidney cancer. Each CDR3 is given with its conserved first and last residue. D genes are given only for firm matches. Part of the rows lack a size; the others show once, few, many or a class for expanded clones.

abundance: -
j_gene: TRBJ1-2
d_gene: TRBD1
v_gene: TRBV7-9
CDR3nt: TGTGCCAGCAGCTTAGAGGGGGCGCGTAGCTATGGCTACACCTTC
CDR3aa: CASSLEGARSYGYTF

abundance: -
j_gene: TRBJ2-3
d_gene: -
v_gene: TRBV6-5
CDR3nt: TGTGCCAGCAGACGGGACCGAGGAGATACGCAGTATTTT
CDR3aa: CASRRDRGDTQYF

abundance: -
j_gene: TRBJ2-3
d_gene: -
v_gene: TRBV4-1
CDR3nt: TGCGCCAGCAGCCACCCCCAGGGCACAGATACGCAGTATTTT
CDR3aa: CASSHPQGTDTQYF

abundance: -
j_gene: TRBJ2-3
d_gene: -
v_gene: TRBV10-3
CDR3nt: TGTGCCATCAGTGAGGGGAGCGGGCACACAGATACGCAGTATTTT
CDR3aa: CAISEGSGHTDTQYF

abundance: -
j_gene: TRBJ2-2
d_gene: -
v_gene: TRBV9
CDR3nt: TGTGCCAGCAGCGTAGGGCAGCACACCGGGGAGCTGTTTTTT
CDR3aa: CASSVGQHTGELFF

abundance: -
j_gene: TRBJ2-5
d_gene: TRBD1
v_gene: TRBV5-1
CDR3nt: TGCGCCAGCAGCTTAGACAGGGGTCAAGAGACCCAGTACTTC
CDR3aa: CASSLDRGQETQYF

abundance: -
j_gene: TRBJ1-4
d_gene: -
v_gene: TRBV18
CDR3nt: TGTGCCAGCTCACCAAGGGGACATGTTGAAAAACTGTTTTTT
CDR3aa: CASSPRGHVEKLFF

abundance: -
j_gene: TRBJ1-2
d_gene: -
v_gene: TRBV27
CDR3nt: TGTGCCAGCAGTTTATCAGGGACGGGGGGCTACACCTTC
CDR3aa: CASSLSGTGGYTF

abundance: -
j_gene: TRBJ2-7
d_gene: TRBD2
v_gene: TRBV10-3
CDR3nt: TGTGCCATCAGTGGGACTAGCGGGGGGATCAGCTACGAGCAGTACTTC
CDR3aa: CAISGTSGGISYEQYF

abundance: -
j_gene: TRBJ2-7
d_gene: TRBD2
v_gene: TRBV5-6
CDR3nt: TGTGCCAGCAGCTTGGGACTAGCGGGATACTACGAGCAGTACTTC
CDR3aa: CASSLGLAGYYEQYF

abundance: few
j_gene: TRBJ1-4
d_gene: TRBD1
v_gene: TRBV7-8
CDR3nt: TGTGCCAGCAGCTTAGTCGTGACAGGGGCAACTAATGAAAAACTGTTTTTT
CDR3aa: CASSLVVTGATNEKLFF

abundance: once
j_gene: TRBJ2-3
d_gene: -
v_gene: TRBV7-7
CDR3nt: TGTGCCAGCAGCTTAGTAGCAGGGGCGGGGGATACGCAGTATTTT
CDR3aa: CASSLVAGAGDTQYF